The 21 T cell receptor beta chains given below trace back to one sample, sequenced in a study of OX40 agonist ivuxolimab in advanced cancers. Repertoires were generated with immunoSEQ multiplex PCR, while TCRdb's copy carries only in-frame clones and drops some. Here the sample spans around 60,000 clones, 84% being singletons. Sequenced here: CD4+ or CD8+ T cells sorted from blood, sampled in a trial of the OX40 agonist ivuxolimab. The receptors were sampled from an adult with an advanced solid tumor such as melanoma, head and neck, liver or kidney cancer.

The rearrangement joins TRBV11-1 to TRBJ1-1; the D gene is possibly TRBD1 (6 bases). The CDR3 covers 13 residues. Germline CDR1 is SGHAT and CDR2 is FQDESV (reference sequence). V was cut by 5 bases and J by 5 bases, with 12 bases left in between. DNA of the CDR3: TGTGCCAGCAGCACGTTGAGGGGGACTGAAGCTTTCTTT. Protein: CASSTLRGTEAFF.

A single count supports this clone. The chain combines TRBV6-5 with TRBJ2-1; TRBD1 is a possible D gene (5 bases). The V end lost 1 base, the J end lost 8 bases, and 12 bases lay between the germline ends. Germline V gene data show CDR1 as MNHEY and CDR2 as SVGAGI. The length of the CDR3 is 14 residues. The DNA of the CDR3 is TGTGCCAGCAGTTACTTCCAGGGAAAGGATGAGCAGTTCTTC. This codes for CASSYFQGKDEQFF.

The chain couples TRBV5-1 to TRBJ2-2; D is uncertain. CDR1 SGHRS and CDR2 YFSETQ come from the germline V gene. The CDR3 has 15 amino acids. V was trimmed by 4 bases and J by 4 bases, leaving 14 bases between them. The CDR3 spells CASSPALGGTGELFF. The DNA of the CDR3 is TGCGCCAGCAGCCCGGCGTTGGGTGGCACCGGGGAGCTGTTTTTT.

The gene calls are TRBV27 and TRBJ1-5; no firm D call. V dropped 5 bases and J dropped 4 bases, with 21 bases sitting between them. This CDR3 is 17 amino acids long. Germline CDR1 MNHEY, CDR2 SMNVEV (reference sequence). The CDR3 spells CASSPHFVIRKNQPQHF. Here the CDR3 DNA reads TGTGCCAGCAGTCCCCACTTTGTTATAAGGAAGAATCAGCCCCAGCATTTT.

The chain joins TRBV15 to TRBJ1-5, with D perhaps matching TRBD1 (5 bases). CDR1 is LNHNV, CDR2 YYDKDF, per germline (reference sequence). Trimming took off 5 bases at V and 0 bases at J, with 14 bases between the two ends. CDR3 size: 16 residues. DNA of the CDR3: TGTGCCACCAGCCGAAGAACCGACAGTAGCAATCAGCCCCAGCATTTT. Encoded protein: CATSRRTDSSNQPQHF.

The V call is TRBV11-3, the J call TRBJ2-2; 9 bases align to TRBD1. CDR1 and CDR2 from the germline V gene are SGHNT and YENEEA. Trimming removed 5 bases from V and 1 base from J; junction bases left unmatched: 5. This CDR3 has 16 amino acids. The CDR3 region is CASSRRQGVNTGELFF. CDR3 bases: TGTGCCAGCAGCAGGCGACAGGGGGTGAACACCGGGGAGCTGTTTTTT.

The gene calls are TRBV19 and TRBJ1-4; the match to TRBD1 covers 8 bases. Per germline, CDR1 LNHDA and CDR2 SQIVND (reference sequence). This CDR3 comprises 14 residues. V lost 2 bases to trimming and J lost 6 bases; unmatched junction nucleotides: 2. CDR3 sequence (DNA): TGTGCCAGTAGTATACAGGGGGCCTATGAAAAACTGTTTTTT. This gives the protein CASSIQGAYEKLFF.

The V call is TRBV29-1, the J call TRBJ1-4; D unresolved. Trimming removed 4 bases at V and 3 bases at J, with 9 bases between. The V gene's germline CDR1 is SQVTM and CDR2 ANQGSEA. The CDR3 spans 13 residues. The CDR3 sequence: CSVAPGSNEKLFF. In DNA, the CDR3 is TGCAGCGTTGCTCCGGGGTCTAATGAAAAACTGTTTTTT.

The rearrangement links TRBV6-1 to TRBJ1-6; tentative D call: TRBD1 (5 bases). This CDR3 spans 20 amino acids. CDR1 MNHNS and CDR2 SASEGT come from the germline V gene. V gave up 4 bases and J gave up 0 bases, with 22 bases separating them. This chain's CDR3 is CASSGRGTAGLSSYNSPLHF. The CDR3 region has the DNA TGTGCCAGCAGTGGGCGAGGGACCGCCGGCTTAAGCTCCTATAATTCACCCCTCCACTTT.

The CDR3 DNA reads TGCAGCGTTGAAGTGGCAAGGGGGGCGGAGACCCAGTACTTC. Translated: CSVEVARGAETQYF. The chain is built from TRBV29-1 and TRBJ2-5; D possibly uses TRBD1 or TRBD2 (6 bases each). CDR3 length equals 14 residues. Germline V gives CDR1 SQVTM, CDR2 ANQGSEA. The V end lost 1 base, the J end lost 5 bases, and 14 bases lay between the germline ends.

The CDR3 sequence: CSVNDGGRTQYF. The DNA of the CDR3 is TGCAGCGTTAACGATGGGGGGCGGACCCAGTACTTC. The V call is TRBV29-1, the J call TRBJ2-5, with D perhaps TRBD1 or TRBD2 (6 bases each). Per germline, CDR1 SQVTM and CDR2 ANQGSEA. The CDR3 sequence is 12 residues long. V was clipped by 5 bases and J by 7 bases, with 14 bases between them.

The chain uses TRBV19 and TRBJ1-2, with 10 bases matching TRBD1. Germline assignment: CDR1 LNHDA and CDR2 SQIVND (reference sequence). The CDR3 has 16 residues. The ends lost 4 bases at V and 4 bases at J; junction bases unmatched: 9. The CDR3 reads CASSTPRQGAGYGYTF. In DNA, the CDR3 is TGTGCCAGTAGTACTCCTCGACAGGGGGCAGGCTATGGCTACACCTTC.

The V and J genes are TRBV9 and TRBJ2-3, with D possibly being TRBD1 (8 bases). Trimming removed 1 base at V and 9 bases at J, with 12 bases between. The CDR3 contains 13 residues. Germline CDR1 and CDR2: SGDLS and YYNGEE. The CDR3 sequence is CASSVQQGGTQYF. The CDR3 nucleotides are TGTGCCAGCAGCGTACAACAGGGGGGGACGCAGTATTTT.

This chain links TRBV7-6 with TRBJ1-6, with D perhaps matching TRBD1 (5 bases). V lost 8 bases and J lost 10, with 15 bases in between. This CDR3 has 13 amino acids. Looked up from germline, CDR1 is SGHVS and CDR2 is FNYEAQ. This CDR3 is CASGHSGDSPLHF. The CDR3 DNA sequence: TGTGCCAGCGGGCATAGCGGGGACTCACCCCTCCACTTT.

The genes are TRBV6-5 and TRBJ1-2, with D possibly TRBD1 on 6 matching bases. The CDR3 runs 13 residues. V lost 7 bases and J 6 bases, leaving 15 bases between the germline ends. Looked up from germline, CDR1 is MNHEY and CDR2 is SVGAGI. The CDR3 reads CASMQGLEDGYTF. DNA of the CDR3: TGTGCCAGCATGCAGGGGCTCGAGGATGGCTACACCTTC.

The rearrangement links TRBV9 to TRBJ2-1; 10 bases agree with TRBD2. The CDR3 contains 16 residues. V was clipped by 4 bases and J by 1 base; unmatched bases: 5. From germline, CDR1 is SGDLS and CDR2 YYNGEE. The CDR3 spells CASSTQAGGSYNEQFF. The CDR3 nucleotides read TGTGCCAGCAGCACTCAAGCGGGGGGGTCCTACAATGAGCAGTTCTTC.

The J gene is TRBJ1-2, the V gene TRBV5-4, with TRBD1 matching over 8 bases. V dropped 3 bases and J dropped 5; count of bases not matched to a gene: 9. Germline V gives CDR1 SGHNT, CDR2 YYREEE (reference sequence). The CDR3 has 15 residues. The CDR3 loop is CASSSSGTGDYGYTF. The DNA of the CDR3 is TGTGCCAGCAGCTCCAGCGGGACAGGCGATTATGGCTACACCTTC.

In this sample, this clone turned up a few times. The chain has TRBV11-2 and TRBJ1-5; 7 bases fit TRBD1. The CDR3 totals 13 residues. With V trimmed by 4 bases and J by 4 bases, 1 base remained unmatched. CDR1 is SGHAT, CDR2 FQNNGV, per germline. The CDR3 here is CASSSTGNQPQHF. The CDR3 nucleotides read TGTGCCAGCAGCTCGACAGGGAATCAGCCCCAGCATTTT.

The J gene is TRBJ2-7, the V gene TRBV7-3, with TRBD1 matching 8 bases. The length of the CDR3 is 14 residues. V trimming: 5 bases; J trimming: 3 bases; junction bases outside the gene matches: 6. Germline loops: CDR1 SGHTA, CDR2 FQGTGA. The CDR3 loop is CASSPGDRFYEQYF. The CDR3 nucleotides read TGTGCCAGCAGCCCCGGGGACAGGTTCTACGAGCAGTACTTC.

The chain joins TRBV6-5 to TRBJ2-7; 8 bases fit TRBD1. V shed 6 bases and J 4 bases; nucleotides not matched to a gene: 5. The CDR3 consists of 13 residues. The germline gives CDR1 MNHEY, CDR2 SVGAGI. The DNA for the CDR3 is TGTGCCAGCAGCGGACAGGGTTCTTACGAGCAGTACTTC. This codes for CASSGQGSYEQYF.

This sequence joins TRBV6-6 and TRBJ1-5, with D tentatively TRBD1 (6 bases). CDR3 size: 16 residues. V dropped 7 bases and J dropped 0 bases, with 16 bases sitting between them. Germline V gives CDR1 MNHNY, CDR2 SVGAGI (reference sequence). The CDR3 loop is CASNQLQGSSNQPQHF. CDR3 DNA: TGTGCCAGCAACCAACTGCAGGGGAGTAGCAATCAGCCCCAGCATTTT.